These T cell receptor beta chains were read from a single sample in a study of T cells in localized non-small cell lung cancer. Clones were read by immunoSEQ multiplex PCR, and TCRdb kept only the in-frame ones, dropping some. The profile shows 32,000 or so clones, almost 90% of them singletons. The material was peripheral blood, obtained before any cancer treatment. The receptors were sampled from a man aged 40 to 69 with stage I lung adenocarcinoma. The CDR3 runs from the conserved cysteine through the conserved F or W. Each record gives: CDR3 protein, CDR3 DNA, V gene, J gene, clone size, D gene. A D gene is named only where the DNA matches it firmly. Clone size is given for some rows only: seen once, a few or many times, or a class if the clone is expanded.

CASSLDRDTEAFF	TGTGCTAGCAGCTTAGACAGGGACACTGAAGCTTTCTTT	TRBV7-7	TRBJ1-1	.	TRBD1
CASSMDRATSNQPQHF	TGTGCCAGTAGTATGGACAGGGCCACTAGCAATCAGCCCCAGCATTTT	TRBV19	TRBJ1-5	.	TRBD1
CASSVGAGGYEQYF	TGTGCCAGCAGCGTAGGCGCCGGGGGGTACGAGCAGTACTTC	TRBV9	TRBJ2-7	.	TRBD2
CASSSSVTGYTF	TGTGCCAGCAGCTCCTCCGTAACCGGCTACACCTTC	TRBV9	TRBJ1-2	.	.
CAARGGTGELFF	TGTGCCGCCCGGGGGGGGACCGGGGAGCTGTTTTTT	TRBV10-3	TRBJ2-2	.	TRBD2
CASSDSFSNQPQHF	TGTGCCAGCAGTGACAGTTTTAGCAATCAGCCCCAGCATTTT	TRBV6-1	TRBJ1-5	once	.
CASTRGRDEKLFF	TGTGCCAGCACCCGGGGGCGGGATGAAAAACTGTTTTTT	TRBV5-4	TRBJ1-4	.	.
CAWSPTNTEAFF	TGTGCCTGGAGTCCAACGAACACTGAAGCTTTCTTT	TRBV30	TRBJ1-1	once	.
CASSERFDPGGLNTEAFF	TGCGCCAGCAGTGAAAGATTTGACCCAGGGGGATTGAACACTGAAGCTTTCTTT	TRBV10-2	TRBJ1-1	once	TRBD1
CASSDQGYQPQHF	TGTGCCAGCAGTGATCAGGGTTATCAGCCCCAGCATTTT	TRBV2	TRBJ1-5	.	.
CASSETGDGYTF	TGTGCCAGCAGTGAAACAGGGGACGGCTACACCTTC	TRBV6-1	TRBJ1-2	.	TRBD1
CASSFWSRHSDTQYF	TGTGCCAGCAGTTTCTGGTCCCGCCATTCAGATACGCAGTATTTT	TRBV27	TRBJ2-3	.	.
CASSLASGGGLNEQFF	TGTGCCAGCAGCTTGGCTAGCGGGGGAGGCCTAAATGAGCAGTTCTTC	TRBV7-6	TRBJ2-1	.	TRBD2
CASSLFGTDVNTEAFF	TGCGCCAGCAGCTTGTTTGGGACAGACGTGAATACTGAAGCTTTCTTT	TRBV5-1	TRBJ1-1	.	TRBD1
CAGGDNEQFF	TGTGCCGGTGGGGACAATGAGCAGTTCTTC	TRBV7-8	TRBJ2-1	.	.
CASSTIMRVEDQPQHF	TGTGCCAGTAGTACGATTATGCGGGTAGAGGATCAGCCCCAGCATTTT	TRBV19	TRBJ1-5	.	.
CASSQGTGWETQYF	TGCGCCAGCAGCCAAGGGACAGGGTGGGAGACCCAGTACTTC	TRBV4-1	TRBJ2-5	.	TRBD1
CASSRKAGPLEQYF	TGTGCCAGCAGCCGGAAAGCGGGGCCTCTCGAGCAGTACTTC	TRBV6-5	TRBJ2-7	.	TRBD2
CASSQEVGAWQETQYF	TGCGCCAGCAGCCAAGAGGTGGGGGCTTGGCAAGAGACCCAGTACTTC	TRBV4-1	TRBJ2-5	.	.
CASSADTFYGYTF	TGTGCCAGCAGTGCCGACACGTTCTATGGCTACACCTTC	TRBV6-1	TRBJ1-2	.	.
CASRNREQFF	TGCGCCAGCAGGAACAGGGAGCAGTTCTTC	TRBV10-2	TRBJ2-1	.	.
CASSIRPGQAYEQYF	TGTGCCAGTAGTATCCGACCGGGACAGGCCTACGAGCAGTACTTC	TRBV19	TRBJ2-7	once	TRBD1
CASSWGQGLSGNTIYF	TGTGCCAGCAGCTGGGGACAGGGTCTCTCTGGAAACACCATATATTTT	TRBV9	TRBJ1-3	.	TRBD1